The following is a T cell receptor beta chain sequence with its context. The data originate from a study of response to subunit inactivated influenza vaccine. Germline V gene sequence: CDR1 GTSNPN, CDR2 SVGIG (reference sequence). With 4 bases removed from V and 3 bases from J, the gap between germline ends came to 6 bases. CDR3 length equals 11 residues. From the RT-PCR reads, TCRdb called clonotypes with MiXCR, one entry per CDR3 protein. The repertoire consists of about 780,000 distinct CDR3 sequences, with around 20% occurring once and the leading ten covering approximately 10%. V usage is TRBV30 and J usage is TRBJ1-1; D is perhaps TRBD1 (6 bases). The starting material was PBMCs from blood, obtained 4 to 6 days after vaccination. The TCR originated in a man aged 50 or older who received an inactivated influenza vaccine. The CDR3 DNA follows: TGTGCCTGGAAGGGGGACACTGAAGCTTTCTTT. Protein product: CAWKGDTEAFF. Using reference TRBV30 and TRBJ1-1 for the parts outside the CDR3, the full variable domain is SQTIHQWPATLVQPVGSPLSLECTVEGTSNPNLYWYRQAAGRGLQLLFYSVGIGQISSEVPQNLSASRPQDRQFILSSKKLLLSDSGFYLCAWKGDTEAFFGQGTRLTVV.